Listed below are T cell receptor beta chains from one sample, sequenced in a study of regulatory T cells in long-lasting Graves disease. TCRdb re-called the multiplex PCR reads with MiXCR, one entry per CDR3 protein. Altogether a few hundred thousand distinct CDR3 sequences are present, 12% being singletons, with the ten largest covering under 20%. This same sample was also part of a study on T cells in Graves' hyperthyroidism and ophthalmopathy.

The sample was peripheral blood mononuclear cells (PBMCs), taken at new diagnosis, from a patient treated with antithyroid drugs. Source of these receptors: a woman aged 18-29 years with Graves disease. CDR3s leave out the opening cysteine and the closing phenylalanine or tryptophan. Fields, in order: CDR3 length, D gene, V gene, J gene, CDR3 protein. A D gene is named only where the DNA matches it firmly.

>13|NA|TRBV5-5|TRBJ1-4
ASSLLGEEGEKLF
>12|NA|TRBV6-2/TRBV6-3|TRBJ1-5
ASSYPVGDQPQH
>11|TRBD2|TRBV20-1|TRBJ2-1
SARLRLAGEQF
>14|NA|TRBV9|TRBJ2-1
ASSVQGDGSYNEQF
>10|NA|TRBV29-1|TRBJ1-1
SVDYRATEAF
>16|TRBD1|TRBV13|TRBJ2-2
ASSFRWKRTGVTGELF
>13|NA|TRBV20-1|TRBJ1-4
SAEQQGATNEKLF
>15|NA|TRBV6-9|TRBJ2-5
ASSYSLGTAIQETQY
>17|TRBD2|TRBV20-1|TRBJ2-1
SARDPGLAGDYFYNEQF
>11|NA|TRBV5-1|TRBJ1-1
ASSLQVDTEAF
>12|NA|TRBV2|TRBJ2-7
ASSFLEAALEQY
>13|TRBD1|TRBV27|TRBJ1-6
ASSRGQGTGSPLH
>11|TRBD1|TRBV20-1|TRBJ1-4
SARAGGFEKLF
>17|NA|TRBV5-1|TRBJ2-3
ASRPRRNLNPVSTDTQY
>13|TRBD2|TRBV7-9|TRBJ2-1
ASSQGLAGANEQF
>12|NA|TRBV20-1|TRBJ2-1
SARDQVLYNEQF
>16|NA|TRBV4-3|TRBJ2-2
ASSQGSYVGWDTGELF
>14|NA|TRBV18|TRBJ1-4
ASSPTRGATNEKLF